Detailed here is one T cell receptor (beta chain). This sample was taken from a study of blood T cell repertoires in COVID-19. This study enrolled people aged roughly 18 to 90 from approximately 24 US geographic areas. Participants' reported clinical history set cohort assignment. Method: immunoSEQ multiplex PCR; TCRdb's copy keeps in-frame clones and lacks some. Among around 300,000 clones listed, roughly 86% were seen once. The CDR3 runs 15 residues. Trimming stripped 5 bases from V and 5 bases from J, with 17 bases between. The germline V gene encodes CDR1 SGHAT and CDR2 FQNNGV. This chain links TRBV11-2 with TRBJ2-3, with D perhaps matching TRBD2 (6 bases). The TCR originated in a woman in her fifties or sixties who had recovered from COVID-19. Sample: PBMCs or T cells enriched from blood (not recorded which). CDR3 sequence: CASSPGWAGIDTQYF. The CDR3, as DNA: TGTGCCAGCAGCCCCGGATGGGCGGGGATAGATACGCAGTATTTT.